This TCR beta chain derives from a study of shared clonotypes between healthy human individuals. Germline V gives CDR1 SEHNR, CDR2 FQNEAQ (reference sequence). Losses at the gene ends were 1 base for V and 5 bases for J; bases not matched to a gene: 7. CDR3 length equals 15 residues. Deep level was the assay's run setting. Assay: immunoSEQ multiplex PCR; the TCRdb copy retains only in-frame clones and omits some. The table lists 1.5 million to 2.5 million clones, 85% to 95% of them singletons, with 1% to 1.5% in the top ten. Naivety among CD8 cells was defined by CD45RO negativity and positive CCR7 selection, thereby excluding terminally differentiated effector memory CD45RA+ cells. General observations from the study: Specimens sampled were limited to blood, with tissue repertoires likely differing. Clonotypes not shared had lower generation probabilities than those common to all four donors. Roughly 5% of naive CD4 clonotypes were common to a handful of donors.

For this clone: Its specificity is unknown.

The rearrangement uses TRBV7-9 and TRBJ2-7; TRBD1 matches 8 bases. This receptor was identified in a young man in good health. The source material was naive CD8+ T cells sorted from blood. CDR3 bases: TGTGCCAGCAGCTTAGTAATAGGACAGGGCCACGAGCAGTACTTC. Its translation: CASSLVIGQGHEQYF.